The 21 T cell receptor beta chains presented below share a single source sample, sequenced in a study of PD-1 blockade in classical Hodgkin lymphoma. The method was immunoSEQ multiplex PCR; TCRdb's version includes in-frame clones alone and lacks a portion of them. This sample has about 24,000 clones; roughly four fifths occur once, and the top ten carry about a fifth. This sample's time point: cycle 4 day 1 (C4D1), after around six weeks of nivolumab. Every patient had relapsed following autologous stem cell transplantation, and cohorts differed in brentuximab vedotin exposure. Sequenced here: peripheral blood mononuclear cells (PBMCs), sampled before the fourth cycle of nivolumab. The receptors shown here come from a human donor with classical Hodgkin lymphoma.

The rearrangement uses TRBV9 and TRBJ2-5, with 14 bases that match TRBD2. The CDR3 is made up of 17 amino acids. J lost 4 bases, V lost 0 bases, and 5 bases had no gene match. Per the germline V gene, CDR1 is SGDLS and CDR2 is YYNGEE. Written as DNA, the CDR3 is TGTGCCAGCAGCGTAGTAGCGGGACTAGCGGGAGTAGAGACCCAGTACTTC. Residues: CASSVVAGLAGVETQYF. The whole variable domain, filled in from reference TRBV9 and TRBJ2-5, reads DSGVTQTPKHLITATGQRVTLRCSPRSGDLSVYWYQQSLDQGLQFLIQYYNGEERAKGNILERFSAQQFPDLHSELNLSSLELGDSALYFCASSVVAGLAGVETQYFGPGTRLLVL.

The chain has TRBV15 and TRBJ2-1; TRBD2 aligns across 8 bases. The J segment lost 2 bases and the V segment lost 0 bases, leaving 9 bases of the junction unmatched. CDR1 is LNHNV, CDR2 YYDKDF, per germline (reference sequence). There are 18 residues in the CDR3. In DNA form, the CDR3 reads TGTGCCACCAGCAGAGATCTTGCGGGGGGACTGACCTACAATGAGCAGTTCTTC. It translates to CATSRDLAGGLTYNEQFF.

DNA for the CDR3: TGTGCCAGCAGTGAGCGTAGCGGGAGGGCCGTAAATGAGCAGTTCTTC. Protein: CASSERSGRAVNEQFF. The J gene is TRBJ2-1, the V gene TRBV6-4; 11 bases agree with TRBD2. The CDR3 has 16 residues. Per the germline V gene, CDR1 is MRHNA and CDR2 is SNTAGT. V lost 3 bases to trimming and J lost 7 bases; unmatched junction nucleotides: 8.

In DNA form, the CDR3 reads TGCGCCAGCAGCTTGAAGGGACAGAGCTCCTACAATGAGCAGTTCTTC. Its protein is CASSLKGQSSYNEQFF. The chain is built from TRBV5-1 and TRBJ2-1; TRBD1 matches at 7 bases. Germline CDR1 and CDR2: SGHRS and YFSETQ. The trim removed 1 base at V and 0 bases at J, leaving 4 bases unmatched. This CDR3 spans 16 amino acids.

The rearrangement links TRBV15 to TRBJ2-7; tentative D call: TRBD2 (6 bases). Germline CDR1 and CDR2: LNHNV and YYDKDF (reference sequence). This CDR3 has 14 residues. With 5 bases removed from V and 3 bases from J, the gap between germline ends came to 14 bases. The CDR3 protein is CATSRRDSYYEQYF. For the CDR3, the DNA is TGTGCCACCAGCCGCCGGGACTCTTACTACGAGCAGTACTTC.

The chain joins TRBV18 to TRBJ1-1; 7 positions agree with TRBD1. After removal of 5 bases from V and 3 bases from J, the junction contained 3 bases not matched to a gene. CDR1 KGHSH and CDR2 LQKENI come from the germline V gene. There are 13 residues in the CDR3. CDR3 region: CASSLQGDTEAFF. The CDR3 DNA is TGTGCCAGCTCATTGCAGGGGGACACTGAAGCTTTCTTT.

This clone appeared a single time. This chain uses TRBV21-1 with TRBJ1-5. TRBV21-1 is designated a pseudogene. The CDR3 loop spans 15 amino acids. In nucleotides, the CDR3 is TGTGCCAGCAGCCCGGGCCGGGACGGCAATCAGCCCCAGCATTTT. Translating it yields CASSPGRDGNQPQHF.

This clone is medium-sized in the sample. CDR3 residues: CASIRVTGTGVLGQSPLHF. In nucleotides, the CDR3 is TGTGCCAGCATTCGGGTTACCGGGACAGGGGTCCTGGGGCAATCACCCCTCCACTTT. The genes are TRBV7-9 and TRBJ1-6; 10 bases are a match to TRBD1. Germline CDR1 reads SEHNR; CDR2 reads FQNEAQ (reference sequence). V shed 7 bases and J 10 bases; nucleotides not matched to a gene: 22. The CDR3 loop spans 19 amino acids. Combining the CDR3 with reference TRBV7-9 and TRBJ1-6 gives the whole variable domain DTGVSQNPRHKITKRGQNVTFRCDPISEHNRLYWYRQTLGQGPEFLTYFQNEAQLEKSRLLSDRFSAERPKGSFSTLEIQRTEQGDSAMYLCASIRVTGTGVLGQSPLHFGNGTRLTVT.

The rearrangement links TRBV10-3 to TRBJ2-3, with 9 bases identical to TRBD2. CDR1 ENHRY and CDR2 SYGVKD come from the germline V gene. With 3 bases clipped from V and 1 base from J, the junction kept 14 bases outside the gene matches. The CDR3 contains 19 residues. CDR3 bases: TGTGCCATCAGTGATCCTCGAAGTCCGGGACTAGCCGGCACAGATACGCAGTATTTT. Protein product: CAISDPRSPGLAGTDTQYF.

CDR3 sequence: CASSIGISRETQYF. In DNA, the CDR3 is TGTGCCAGTAGTATAGGAATCTCCCGGGAGACCCAGTACTTC. The chain uses TRBV19 and TRBJ2-5; D not resolved. CDR1 is LNHDA and CDR2 is SQIVND in the germline V gene (reference sequence). This CDR3 spans 14 amino acids. The V end lost 1 base, the J end lost 5 bases, and 11 bases lay between the germline ends.

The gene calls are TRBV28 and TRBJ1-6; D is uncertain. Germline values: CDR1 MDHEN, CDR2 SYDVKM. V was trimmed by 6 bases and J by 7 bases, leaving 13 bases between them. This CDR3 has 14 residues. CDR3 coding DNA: TGTGCCAGCAGCCCAAACGAAGGAAATTCACCCCTCCACTTT. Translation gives CASSPNEGNSPLHF.

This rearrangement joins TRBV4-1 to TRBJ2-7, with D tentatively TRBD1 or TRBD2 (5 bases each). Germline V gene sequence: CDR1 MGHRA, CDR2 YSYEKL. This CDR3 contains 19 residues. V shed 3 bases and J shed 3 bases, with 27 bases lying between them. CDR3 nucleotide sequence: TGCGCCAGCAGCCACGCTCGAGGGGAATTAGGACGGAATAACTACGAGCAGTACTTC. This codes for CASSHARGELGRNNYEQYF.

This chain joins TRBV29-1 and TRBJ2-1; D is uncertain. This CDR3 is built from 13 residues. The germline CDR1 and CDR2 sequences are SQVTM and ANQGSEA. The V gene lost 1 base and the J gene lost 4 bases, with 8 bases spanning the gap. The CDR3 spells CSVEVQVYNEQFF. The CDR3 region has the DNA TGCAGCGTTGAAGTTCAGGTTTACAATGAGCAGTTCTTC.

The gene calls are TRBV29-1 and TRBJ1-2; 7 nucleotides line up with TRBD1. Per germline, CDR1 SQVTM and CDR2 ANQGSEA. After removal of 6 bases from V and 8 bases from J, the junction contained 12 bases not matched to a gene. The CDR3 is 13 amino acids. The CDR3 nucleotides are TGCAGCGTGGTACAGGGGTGGGTGGGAGGCTACACCTTC. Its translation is CSVVQGWVGGYTF. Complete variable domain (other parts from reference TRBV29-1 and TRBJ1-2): SAVISQKPSRDICQRGTSLTIQCQVDSQVTMMFWYRQQPGQSLTLIATANQGSEATYESGFVIDKFPISRPNLTFSTLTVSNMSPEDSSIYLCSVVQGWVGGYTFGSGTRLTVV.

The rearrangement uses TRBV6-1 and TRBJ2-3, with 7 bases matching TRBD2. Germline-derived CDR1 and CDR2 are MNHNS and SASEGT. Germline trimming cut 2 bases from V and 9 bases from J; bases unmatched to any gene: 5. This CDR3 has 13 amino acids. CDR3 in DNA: TGTGCCAGCAGTGAACGGATCGGGGGGACGCAGTATTTT. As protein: CASSERIGGTQYF.

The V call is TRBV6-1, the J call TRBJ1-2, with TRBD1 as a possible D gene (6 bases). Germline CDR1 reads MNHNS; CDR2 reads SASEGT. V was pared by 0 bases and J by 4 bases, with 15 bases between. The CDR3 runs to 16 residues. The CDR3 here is CASSEAHREGIYGYTF. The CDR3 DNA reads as TGTGCCAGCAGTGAAGCGCACAGGGAAGGGATCTATGGCTACACCTTC.

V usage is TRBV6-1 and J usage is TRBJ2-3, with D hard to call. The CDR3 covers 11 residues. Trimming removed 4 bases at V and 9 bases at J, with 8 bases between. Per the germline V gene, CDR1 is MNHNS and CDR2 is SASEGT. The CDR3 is CASSALATQYF. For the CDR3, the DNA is TGTGCCAGCAGTGCCCTTGCCACGCAGTATTTT.

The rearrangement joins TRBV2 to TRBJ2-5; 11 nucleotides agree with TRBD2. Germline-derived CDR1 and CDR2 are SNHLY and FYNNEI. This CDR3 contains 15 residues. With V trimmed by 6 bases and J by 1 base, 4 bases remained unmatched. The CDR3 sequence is CASRVSGGVQETQYF. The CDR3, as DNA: TGTGCCAGCAGGGTTAGCGGGGGGGTCCAAGAGACCCAGTACTTC. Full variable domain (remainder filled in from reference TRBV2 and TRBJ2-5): EPEVTQTPSHQVTQMGQEVILRCVPISNHLYFYWYRQILGQKVEFLVSFYNNEISEKSEIFDDQFSVERPDGSNFTLKIRSTKLEDSAMYFCASRVSGGVQETQYFGPGTRLLVL.

This CDR3 reads CASSYLSGSTNNEQFF. The CDR3 DNA reads TGTGCCAGCAGTTACCTGAGCGGGAGTACGAACAATGAGCAGTTCTTC. This chain joins TRBV6-5 and TRBJ2-1, with 8 bases identical to TRBD2. The CDR3 has 16 amino acids. Germline V gene lookup returns CDR1 MNHEY and CDR2 SVGAGI. The trim removed 2 bases at V and 5 bases at J, leaving 8 bases unmatched.

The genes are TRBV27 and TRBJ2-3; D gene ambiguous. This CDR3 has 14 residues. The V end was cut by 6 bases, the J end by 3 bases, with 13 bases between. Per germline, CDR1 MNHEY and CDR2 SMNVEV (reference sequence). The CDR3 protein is CASRALGITDTQYF. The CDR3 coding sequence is TGTGCCAGCAGGGCCCTGGGAATAACAGATACGCAGTATTTT.

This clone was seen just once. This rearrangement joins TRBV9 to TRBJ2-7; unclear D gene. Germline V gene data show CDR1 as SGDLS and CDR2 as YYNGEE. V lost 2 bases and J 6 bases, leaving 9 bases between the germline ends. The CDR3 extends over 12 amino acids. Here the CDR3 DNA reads TGTGCCAGCAGCGTCGCGGAAGGCGAGCAGTACTTC. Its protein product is CASSVAEGEQYF.